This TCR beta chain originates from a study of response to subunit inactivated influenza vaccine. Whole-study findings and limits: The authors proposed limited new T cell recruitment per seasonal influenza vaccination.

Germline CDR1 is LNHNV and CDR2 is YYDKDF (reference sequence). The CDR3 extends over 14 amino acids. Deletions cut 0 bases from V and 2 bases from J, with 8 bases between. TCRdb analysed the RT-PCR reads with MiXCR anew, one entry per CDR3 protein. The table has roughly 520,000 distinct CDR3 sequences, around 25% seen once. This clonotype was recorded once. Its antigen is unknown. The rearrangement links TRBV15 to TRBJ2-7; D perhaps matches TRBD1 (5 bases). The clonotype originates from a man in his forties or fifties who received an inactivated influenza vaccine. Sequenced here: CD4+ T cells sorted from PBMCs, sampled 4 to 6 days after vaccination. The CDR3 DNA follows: TGTGCCACCAGCAGAGATATGGGGCCCTACGAGCAGTACTTC. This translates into CATSRDMGPYEQYF.